Below are 10 T cell receptor beta chains sequenced from a single sample in a study of T cell clonality in common variable immunodeficiency. Whole-study results and caveats: Common variable immunodeficiency TCR beta sequences reportedly had fewer deletions and N-nucleotide insertions.

Profiling relied on immunoSEQ multiplex PCR, and the TCRdb table lists in-frame clones only, not all of them. The repertoire yields around 24,000 clones, none seen only once; the top ten contain approximately 3.9%. Their cognate antigens are unknown. The source material was peripheral blood mononuclear cells. These receptors were taken from a human donor with common variable immunodeficiency.

This clone has a count of ten or more. The CDR3 end is not reached by the read, which stops 3 residues before it; the germline J gene fills it in. V gene TRBV5-4 combines with J gene TRBJ2-5, with D unclear. The germline V and J ends were trimmed by 0 bases and 5 bases, with 8 bases remaining between them. This CDR3 comprises 13 residues. The germline gives CDR1 SGHNT, CDR2 YYREEE (reference sequence). The covered CDR3 bases are TGTGCCAGCAGCTTGGCCATTGGCGAGACC. It encodes CASSLAIGET. The whole CDR3 protein reads CASSLAIGETQYF.

Regarding this clone: Read sequence stops 3 residues before the CDR3 end, and the germline J gene provides the missing end. The chain is built from TRBV18 and TRBJ1-3; D gene uncertain. Trimming removed 2 bases at V and 2 bases at J, with 7 bases between. Germline V gene lookup returns CDR1 KGHSH and CDR2 LQKENI. The CDR3 is made up of 14 amino acids. The part of the CDR3 DNA that was read is TGTGCCAGCTCACCAAATGTAGCTGGAAACACC. It codes for CASSPNVAGNT. In full, the CDR3 reads CASSPNVAGNTIYF.

Regarding this clone: The CDR3 is cut off 3 residues early in the read; its end comes from the germline J gene. The gene calls are TRBV7-6 and TRBJ2-7; TRBD1 matches at 11 bases. This CDR3 is built from 14 residues. Losses at the gene ends were 5 bases for V and 6 bases for J; bases not matched to a gene: 6. Germline-derived CDR1 and CDR2 are SGHVS and FNYEAQ. CDR3 region: CASSRGGTGGEQYF. Partial CDR3 DNA: TGTGCCAGCAGCCGGGGTGGGACAGGGGGCGAG.

This clone was seen a handful of times. CDR3 DNA (partial): TGTGCCAGCTCACCTACAGGACCCAATCAGCCC. Translating gives CASSPTGPNQP. The whole CDR3 reads CASSPTGPNQPQHF. The chain uses TRBV18 and TRBJ1-5; a possible D gene is TRBD1 (5 bases). The read ends 3 residues early relative to the CDR3; the germline J gene fills the gap. In germline, CDR1 is KGHSH, CDR2 LQKENI. The CDR3 covers 14 residues. V lost 3 bases and J lost 3, with 9 bases in between. Drawing the rest from reference TRBV18 and TRBJ1-5, the complete variable domain is NAGVMQNPRHLVRRRGQEARLRCSPMKGHSHVYWYRQLPEEGLKFMVYLQKENIIDESGMPKERFSAEFPKEGPSILRIQQVVRGDSAAYFCASSPTGPNQPQHFGDGTRLSIL.

This clone was found a few times. The read falls 3 residues short of the CDR3 end, and the missing part is taken from the germline J gene. The chain recombines TRBV19 with TRBJ2-4; D perhaps matches TRBD1 (5 bases). The ends were cut back, 3 bases at V and 1 base at J, with 19 bases in the middle. CDR3 length: 18 amino acids. CDR1 and CDR2 (germline): LNHDA, SQIVND (reference sequence). CDR3: CASSMAGKGSEAKNIQYF. The DNA read from the CDR3 is TGTGCCAGTAGTATGGCAGGGAAGGGATCTGAGGCCAAAAACATT.

This clone was picked up many times. Read coverage stops 3 residues before the CDR3 terminus; the germline J gene supplies the remainder. The chain is built from TRBV29-1 and TRBJ2-2; D is undetermined. This CDR3 is 13 amino acids long. Germline V gives CDR1 SQVTM, CDR2 ANQGSEA. Trimming stripped 4 bases from V and 5 bases from J, with 11 bases between. The CDR3 is CSVARVATGELFF. CDR3 bases read: TGCAGCGTTGCTCGGGTGGCGACCGGGGAG.

The table lists this clone with a few counts. The observed sequence ends 3 residues before the CDR3 terminus, with the missing tail filled in from the germline J gene. The chain has TRBV29-1 and TRBJ2-7; TRBD1 might be the D (5 bases). Trimming left V 3 bases short and J 2 bases short, with 8 bases between. Germline CDR1 and CDR2: SQVTM and ANQGSEA. The CDR3 spans 12 residues. The DNA read from the CDR3 is TGCAGCGTTGATACAGGACCCTACGAG. Encoded protein: CSVDTGPYE. In full, the CDR3 is CSVDTGPYEQYF.

This clone was seen many times. The read is 3 residues too short to cover the CDR3 end, so that end is filled in from the germline J gene. At the DNA level, this CDR3 is encoded by other sequences in the same sample as well. The chain couples TRBV5-1 to TRBJ1-1; TRBD1 aligns across 7 bases. The CDR3 runs to 13 residues. With 0 bases clipped from V and 5 bases from J, the junction kept 1 base outside the gene matches. Germline V gives CDR1 SGHRS, CDR2 YFSETQ. The CDR3 spells CASSLDRGTEAFF. The covered CDR3 bases are TGCGCCAGCAGCTTGGACAGGGGTACTGAA.

This clone was seen many times. The read falls 3 residues short of the CDR3 end, and the missing part is taken from the germline J gene. The chain has TRBV20-1 and TRBJ2-4; maybe TRBD1 (6 bases). Trimming pared 6 bases from V and 0 bases from J, leaving 15 bases between. CDR1 is DFQATT and CDR2 is SNEGSKA in the germline V gene (reference sequence). This CDR3 is 15 amino acids long. The sequenced CDR3 bases are TGCAGTGCGGACGATCAGGGGAAAGCCAAAAACATT. Its protein is CSADDQGKAKNI. From start to end, the CDR3 is CSADDQGKAKNIQYF.

This clone was detected only a few times. The CDR3 end is not reached by the read, which stops 3 residues before it; the germline J gene fills it in. This rearrangement joins TRBV7-9 to TRBJ2-2; D tentatively reads TRBD1 or TRBD2 (5 bases each). Trimming took off 4 bases at V and 3 bases at J, with 12 bases between the two ends. The length of the CDR3 is 15 residues. CDR1 and CDR2 (germline): SEHNR, FQNEAQ (reference sequence). The CDR3 loop reads CASSSRGADTGELFF. CDR3 DNA (partial): TGTGCCAGCAGCTCGCGAGGGGCGGACACCGGGGAG.